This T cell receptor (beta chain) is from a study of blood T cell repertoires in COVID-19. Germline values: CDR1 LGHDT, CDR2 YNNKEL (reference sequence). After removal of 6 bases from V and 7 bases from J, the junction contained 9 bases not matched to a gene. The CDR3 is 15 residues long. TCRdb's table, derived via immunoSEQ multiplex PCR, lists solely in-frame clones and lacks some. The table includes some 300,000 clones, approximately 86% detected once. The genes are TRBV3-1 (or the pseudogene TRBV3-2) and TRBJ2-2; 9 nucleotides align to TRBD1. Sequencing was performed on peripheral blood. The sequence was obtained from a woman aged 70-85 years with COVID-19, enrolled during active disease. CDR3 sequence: CASSLQGALVGELFF. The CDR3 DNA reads TGTGCCAGCAGTCTACAGGGGGCGCTAGTCGGGGAGCTGTTTTTT.